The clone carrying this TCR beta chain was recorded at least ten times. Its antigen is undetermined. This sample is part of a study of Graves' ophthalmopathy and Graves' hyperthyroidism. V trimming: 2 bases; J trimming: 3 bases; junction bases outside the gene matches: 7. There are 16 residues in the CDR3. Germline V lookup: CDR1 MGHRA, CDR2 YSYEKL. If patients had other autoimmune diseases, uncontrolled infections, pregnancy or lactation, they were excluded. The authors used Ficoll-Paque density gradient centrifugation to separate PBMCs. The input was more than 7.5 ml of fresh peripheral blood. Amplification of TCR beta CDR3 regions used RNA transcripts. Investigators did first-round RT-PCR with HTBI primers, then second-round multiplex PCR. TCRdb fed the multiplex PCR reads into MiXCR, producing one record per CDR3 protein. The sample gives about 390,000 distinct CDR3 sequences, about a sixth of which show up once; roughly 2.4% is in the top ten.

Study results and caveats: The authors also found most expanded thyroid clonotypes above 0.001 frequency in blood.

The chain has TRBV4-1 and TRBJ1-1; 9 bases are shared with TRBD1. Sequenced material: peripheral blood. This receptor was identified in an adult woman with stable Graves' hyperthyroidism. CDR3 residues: CASSQLWDRADTEAFF. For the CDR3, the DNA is TGCGCCAGCAGCCAATTATGGGACAGGGCGGACACTGAAGCTTTCTTT.